One and the same sample provided the 21 T cell receptor beta chains below, sequenced in a study of TIL therapy for anti-PD-1-resistant metastatic lung cancer. The libraries were made with immunoSEQ v3. Produced via immunoSEQ multiplex PCR; TCRdb's table is partial and in-frame only. This table holds tens of thousands of clones, more than 60% found once. Time point described: pre-treatment sample, taken before nivolumab and TIL therapy. The sample consisted of blood, taken at baseline. These receptors all stem from a person aged 25 to 80 with non-small cell lung cancer.

This chain connects TRBV10-2 to TRBJ2-7, with no clear D. V shed 2 bases and J shed 6 bases, with 11 bases lying between them. CDR3 length: 13 amino acids. The germline gives CDR1 WSHSY, CDR2 SAAADI. The CDR3 DNA follows: TGCGCCAGCAGTGAGCCGCGGATAGGCGAGCAGTACTTC. Translation: CASSEPRIGEQYF.

The V and J genes are TRBV19 and TRBJ1-1, with 7 bases matching TRBD1. The J segment lost 1 base and the V segment lost 5 bases, leaving 4 bases of the junction unmatched. The germline V gene has CDR1 LNHDA and CDR2 SQIVND (reference sequence). The CDR3 is 14 amino acids. The DNA for the CDR3 is TGTGCCAGTAGTGTACAGGGGCGGAACACTGAAGCTTTCTTT. Encoded protein: CASSVQGRNTEAFF. Together with reference TRBV19 and TRBJ1-1, the CDR3 gives the full variable domain: DGGITQSPKYLFRKEGQNVTLSCEQNLNHDAMYWYRQDPGQGLRLIYYSQIVNDFQKGDIAEGYSVSREKKESFPLTVTSAQKNPTAFYLCASSVQGRNTEAFFGQGTRLTVV.

The chain employs TRBV6-1 and TRBJ1-2; 7 nucleotides align to TRBD1. This CDR3 comprises 12 residues. CDR1 is MNHNS and CDR2 is SASEGT in the germline V gene. After removal of 6 bases from V and 6 bases from J, the junction contained 4 bases not matched to a gene. The CDR3 protein is CASSRGADGYTF. Here the CDR3 DNA reads TGTGCCAGCAGCAGGGGGGCCGATGGCTACACCTTC.

This clone came up a few times. J is TRBJ2-7 and V is TRBV7-3; 7 bases agree with TRBD2. CDR3 length: 15 amino acids. Trimming cost V 2 bases and J 3 bases; bases outside gene matches: 7. Per the germline V gene, CDR1 is SGHTA and CDR2 is FQGTGA. The CDR3 region is CASSLGTGTIYEQYF. In nucleotides, the CDR3 is TGTGCCAGCAGCTTAGGGACCGGGACTATCTACGAGCAGTACTTC.

This chain joins TRBV28 and TRBJ1-5; TRBD1 agrees at 9 bases. Looked up from germline, CDR1 is MDHEN and CDR2 is SYDVKM. This CDR3 has 14 residues. Trimming removed 1 base from V and 7 bases from J; junction bases left unmatched: 2. In nucleotides, the CDR3 is TGTGCCAGCAGTTTATTGACAGGGGGACAGCCCCAGCATTTT. This encodes CASSLLTGGQPQHF.

V is TRBV6-5 and J is TRBJ1-1, with a possible D match to TRBD1 (6 bases). V was pared by 3 bases and J by 1 base, with 12 bases between. The CDR3 is 15 residues long. Per the germline V gene, CDR1 is MNHEY and CDR2 is SVGAGI. In DNA form, the CDR3 reads TGTGCCAGCAGTTATGAGAAGACAGGGAACACTGAAGCTTTCTTT. Amino acid sequence: CASSYEKTGNTEAFF.

The chain recombines TRBV5-4 with TRBJ2-2; D gene uncertain. The germline CDR1 and CDR2 sequences are SGHNT and YYREEE (reference sequence). V was trimmed by 0 bases and J by 3 bases, leaving 0 bases between them. This CDR3 is built from 12 residues. CDR3 in amino acids: CASSLDTGELFF. The CDR3 DNA follows: TGTGCCAGCAGCTTGGACACCGGGGAGCTGTTTTTT.

The chain joins TRBV4-1 to TRBJ1-6; 9 bases match TRBD1. From germline, CDR1 is MGHRA and CDR2 YSYEKL. Trimming took 1 base from V and 10 from J; bases not matched to a gene: 8. The CDR3 is 16 amino acids. CDR3 protein: CASSQVTGTGTSPLHF. For the CDR3, the DNA is TGCGCCAGCAGCCAAGTCACGGGGACAGGGACCTCACCCCTCCACTTT.

The rearrangement links TRBV6-6 to TRBJ2-5; D is perhaps TRBD1 or TRBD2 (6 bases each). Trimming pared 4 bases from V and 5 bases from J, leaving 11 bases between. CDR1 and CDR2 (germline): MNHNY, SVGAGI (reference sequence). The CDR3 spans 13 residues. The DNA of the CDR3 is TGTGCCAGCAGTTCGGGGGCCGGGGAGACCCAGTACTTC. Amino acid sequence: CASSSGAGETQYF.

J is TRBJ2-7 and V is TRBV19; TRBD1 aligns across 9 bases. The CDR3 has 15 residues. CDR1 and CDR2 from the germline V gene are LNHDA and SQIVND (reference sequence). V lost 3 bases to trimming and J lost 0 bases; unmatched junction nucleotides: 3. CDR3 sequence (DNA): TGTGCCAGTAGTATCGCGGGACAGGGCTCCTACGAGCAGTACTTC. It translates to CASSIAGQGSYEQYF.

This clone turned up a few times. J is TRBJ1-1 and V is TRBV7-2; D is ambiguous. V was trimmed by 1 base and J by 3 bases, leaving 12 bases between them. The CDR3 spans 15 residues. The germline CDR1 and CDR2 sequences are SGHTA and FQGNSA. CDR3: CASSLGFWADTEAFF. In nucleotides, the CDR3 is TGTGCCAGCAGCTTAGGATTTTGGGCTGACACTGAAGCTTTCTTT.

The genes are TRBV9 and TRBJ2-1; 16 nucleotides align to TRBD2. This CDR3 comprises 14 residues. The germline V gene has CDR1 SGDLS and CDR2 YYNGEE. The V segment lost 5 bases and the J segment 12 bases; nucleotides outside the gene matches: 5. The DNA of the CDR3 is TGTGCCAGCAGGCCGGGACTAGCGGGGGGGAGGCAGTTCTTC. Translating gives CASRPGLAGGRQFF.

This chain links TRBV7-3 with TRBJ2-5, with D perhaps TRBD1 (6 bases). This CDR3 contains 15 residues. Germline values: CDR1 SGHTA, CDR2 FQGTGA. Trimming pared 4 bases from V and 4 bases from J, leaving 16 bases between. CDR3 region: CASSSAPNRAETQYF. The CDR3 coding sequence is TGTGCCAGCAGCTCCGCCCCCAACAGGGCAGAGACCCAGTACTTC.

V usage is TRBV4-2 and J usage is TRBJ2-7; D is unresolved. This CDR3 has 15 residues. The germline V gene encodes CDR1 LGHNA and CDR2 YNFKEQ. Deletions cut 0 bases from V and 0 bases from J, with 9 bases between. The CDR3 spells CASSQDPQPSYEQYF. DNA of the CDR3: TGTGCCAGCAGCCAAGATCCACAACCCTCCTACGAGCAGTACTTC.

The V and J genes are TRBV2 and TRBJ2-2; D is uncertain. CDR3 length: 16 amino acids. Between the trimmed V and J ends, which lost 10 bases and 1 base, there was a span of 19 bases. CDR1 SNHLY and CDR2 FYNNEI come from the germline V gene. For the CDR3, the DNA is TGTGCCACTAGTCAGGATAGTTCAGGGAACACCGGGGAGCTGTTTTTT. It translates to CATSQDSSGNTGELFF. The full variable domain, in which reference TRBV2 and TRBJ2-2 provide the parts outside the CDR3, is EPEVTQTPSHQVTQMGQEVILRCVPISNHLYFYWYRQILGQKVEFLVSFYNNEISEKSEIFDDQFSVERPDGSNFTLKIRSTKLEDSAMYFCATSQDSSGNTGELFFGEGSRLTVL.

This chain links TRBV7-6 with TRBJ2-1, with TRBD1 as a possible D gene (7 bases). CDR3 length equals 15 residues. Germline CDR1 and CDR2: SGHVS and FNYEAQ. Trimming took off 0 bases at V and 8 bases at J, with 14 bases between the two ends. CDR3 in DNA: TGTGCCAGCAGCTTAGCCCCCAGCAGGGGGGATGAGCAGTTCTTC. This translates into CASSLAPSRGDEQFF.

This clone turned up a few times. The V and J genes are TRBV7-8 and TRBJ1-5; no clear D. The CDR3 is 15 residues long. The germline V and J ends were trimmed by 5 bases and 1 base, with 12 bases remaining between them. Germline values: CDR1 SGHVS, CDR2 FQNEAQ. The CDR3 nucleotides are TGTGCCAGCAGCCCTAGAGGGCTCAGCAATCAGCCCCAGCATTTT. Amino acid sequence: CASSPRGLSNQPQHF.

This clone was seen a handful of times. The V gene is TRBV11-3, the J gene TRBJ2-3; possible D gene TRBD1, 5 bases. The CDR3 sequence is 15 residues long. With 0 bases removed from V and 2 bases from J, the gap between germline ends came to 9 bases. Germline CDR1 and CDR2: SGHNT and YENEEA. CDR3 loop: CASSLEGRVTDTQYF. The CDR3 nucleotides read TGTGCCAGCAGCTTAGAGGGCAGGGTCACAGATACGCAGTATTTT. The full variable domain, rest sourced from reference TRBV11-3 and TRBJ2-3, is EAGVVQSPRYKIIEKKQPVAFWCNPISGHNTLYWYLQNLGQGPELLIRYENEEAVDDSQLPKDRFSAERLKGVDSTLKIQPAELGDSAVYLCASSLEGRVTDTQYFGPGTRLTVL.

This chain joins TRBV6-5 and TRBJ2-2; 8 nucleotides line up with TRBD2. The V and J ends lost 0 bases and 5 bases, in that order; junction bases with no gene match: 5. CDR3 length equals 16 residues. Germline CDR1 is MNHEY and CDR2 is SVGAGI. The CDR3 nucleotides are TGTGCCAGCAGTTACTCGATGAGCGGGAGAACCGGGGAGCTGTTTTTT. Amino acids: CASSYSMSGRTGELFF.

In its sample, this clone was seen a few times. The chain employs TRBV5-1 and TRBJ2-7, with 11 positions matching TRBD1. Per the germline V gene, CDR1 is SGHRS and CDR2 is YFSETQ. V lost 4 bases to trimming and J lost 3 bases; unmatched junction nucleotides: 6. The CDR3 is 15 residues long. The CDR3 DNA reads as TGCGCCAGCAGCGGAACCGGGACAGGGGGCTACGAGCAGTACTTC. Amino acids: CASSGTGTGGYEQYF.

The genes are TRBV20-1 and TRBJ2-7, with D tentatively TRBD2 (6 bases). There are 11 residues in the CDR3. Germline CDR1 reads DFQATT; CDR2 reads SNEGSKA (reference sequence). Trimming cost V 5 bases and J 7 bases, with 12 bases left between them. CDR3 protein: CSADGGIEQYF. CDR3 nucleotides: TGCAGTGCTGATGGCGGGATTGAGCAGTACTTC.